These 5 T cell receptor beta chains came from one sample sequenced in a study of T cells in Graves' hyperthyroidism and ophthalmopathy. Researchers took RNA transcripts and amplified the TCR beta CDR3 regions from them. The TCR CDR3 first-round RT-PCR relied on the HTBI primer set. TCRdb called the multiplex PCR reads again in MiXCR, with one record for every CDR3 protein. Found here are a few hundred thousand distinct CDR3 sequences, around 13% of them singletons; the top ten hold around 13%. The sequenced sample consisted of blood. These receptors were collected from a woman aged 40 to 49 with Graves' hyperthyroidism.

This clonotype came up a few times. This may come from a read error, since a much larger clone is one base off. The chain recombines TRBV11-2 with TRBJ2-1; 11 nucleotides line up with TRBD2. This CDR3 is built from 15 residues. Per germline, CDR1 SGHAT and CDR2 FQNNGV. The CDR3 is CASSLVAGGDNEQLF. As DNA, the CDR3 is TGTGCCAGCAGCTTAGTAGCGGGAGGGGACAATGAGCAGCTCTTC.

This clonotype was counted at least ten times. The chain employs TRBV5-8 and TRBJ1-1, with unresolved D. The V gene's germline CDR1 is SGHTS and CDR2 YDEGEE. V lost 4 bases, J lost 1 base, and 11 bases lay in between. The CDR3 is 14 amino acids. The CDR3: CASSRADPNTEAFF. The CDR3 bases are TGTGCCAGCAGCCGGGCGGATCCGAACACTGAAGCTTTCTTT.

This clonotype was seen a few times. The genes are TRBV19 and TRBJ2-1; D is uncertain. Deletions cut 6 bases from V and 4 bases from J, with 16 bases between. This CDR3 contains 15 residues. Germline values: CDR1 LNHDA, CDR2 SQIVND (reference sequence). The CDR3 nucleotides are TGTGCCAGTAGCCAAAGAATGGACCAATACAATGAGCAGTTCTTC. Translated: CASSQRMDQYNEQFF.

This chain connects TRBV7-3 to TRBJ2-7; TRBD2 matches 10 bases. This CDR3 is built from 16 residues. The V gene's germline CDR1 is SGHTA and CDR2 FQGTGA. CDR3 DNA: TGTACCGGCAGCCCGGCGCCTAGCGGGAGTGGTTACGAGCAGTACTTC. Translation: CTGSPAPSGSGYEQYF.

This clonotype was picked up many times. The rearrangement joins TRBV5-1 to TRBJ1-4; tentative D call: TRBD1 (6 bases). Per germline, CDR1 SGHRS and CDR2 YFSETQ. Trimming stripped 4 bases from V and 8 bases from J, with 18 bases between. This CDR3 is built from 15 residues. Here the CDR3 DNA reads TGCGCCAGCAGCCGAGAAGGGACATGGGCCGAAAAACTGTTTTTT. Translating it yields CASSREGTWAEKLFF.